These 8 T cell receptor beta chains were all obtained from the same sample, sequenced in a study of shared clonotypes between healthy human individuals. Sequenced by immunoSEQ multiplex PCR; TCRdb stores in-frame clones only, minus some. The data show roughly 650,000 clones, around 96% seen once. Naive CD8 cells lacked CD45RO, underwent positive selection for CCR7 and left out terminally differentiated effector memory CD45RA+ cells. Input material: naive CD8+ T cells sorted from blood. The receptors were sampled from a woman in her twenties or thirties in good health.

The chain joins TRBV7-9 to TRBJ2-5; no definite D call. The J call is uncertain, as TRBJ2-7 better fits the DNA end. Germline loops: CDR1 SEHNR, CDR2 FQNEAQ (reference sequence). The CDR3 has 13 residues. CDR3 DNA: TGTGCCAGCAGCACTATACTGTCCTACGAGCAGTACTTC. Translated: CASSTILSYEQYF.

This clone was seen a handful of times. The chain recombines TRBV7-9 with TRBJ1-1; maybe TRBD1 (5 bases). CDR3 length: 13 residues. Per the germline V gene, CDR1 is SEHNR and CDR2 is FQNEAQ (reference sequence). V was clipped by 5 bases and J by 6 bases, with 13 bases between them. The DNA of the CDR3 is TGTGCCAGCAGCCTCGGGACTGCCCCTGAAGCTTTCTTT. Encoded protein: CASSLGTAPEAFF.

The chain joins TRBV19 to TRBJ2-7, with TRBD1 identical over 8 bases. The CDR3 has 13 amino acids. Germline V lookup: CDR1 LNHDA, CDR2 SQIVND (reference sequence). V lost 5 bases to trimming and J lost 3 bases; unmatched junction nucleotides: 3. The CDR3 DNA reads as TGTGCCAGTAGTCGGACAGGGTTCTACGAGCAGTACTTC. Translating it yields CASSRTGFYEQYF.

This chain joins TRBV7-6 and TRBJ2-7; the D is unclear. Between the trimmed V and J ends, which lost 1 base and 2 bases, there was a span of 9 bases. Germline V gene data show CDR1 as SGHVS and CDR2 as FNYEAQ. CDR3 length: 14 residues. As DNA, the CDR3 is TGTGCCAGCAGCTTAGGGGTCGTAGCCTACGAGCAGTACTTC. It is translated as CASSLGVVAYEQYF.

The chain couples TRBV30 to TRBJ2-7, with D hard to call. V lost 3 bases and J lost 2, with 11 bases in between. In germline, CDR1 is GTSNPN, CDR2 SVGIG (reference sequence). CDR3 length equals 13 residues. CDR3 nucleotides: TGTGCCTGGAGCCGGGCAGGCCCCTACGAGCAGTACTTC. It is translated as CAWSRAGPYEQYF.

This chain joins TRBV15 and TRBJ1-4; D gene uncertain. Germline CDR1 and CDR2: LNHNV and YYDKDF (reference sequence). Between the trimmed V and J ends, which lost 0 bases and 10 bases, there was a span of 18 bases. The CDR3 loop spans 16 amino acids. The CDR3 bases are TGTGCCACCAGCAGAGATCGGCGGATCGACATGGGAAAACTGTTTTTT. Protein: CATSRDRRIDMGKLFF.

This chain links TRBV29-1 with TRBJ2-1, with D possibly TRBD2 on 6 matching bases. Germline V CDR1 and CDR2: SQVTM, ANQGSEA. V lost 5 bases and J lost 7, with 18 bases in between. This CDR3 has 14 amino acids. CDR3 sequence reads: CSVWGGASANEQFF. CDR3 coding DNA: TGCAGCGTTTGGGGTGGGGCTAGCGCAAATGAGCAGTTCTTC.

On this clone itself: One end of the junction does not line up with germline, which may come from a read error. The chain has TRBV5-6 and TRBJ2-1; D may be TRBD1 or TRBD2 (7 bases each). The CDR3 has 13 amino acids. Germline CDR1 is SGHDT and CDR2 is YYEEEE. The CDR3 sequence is CASSLAGGDEQLF. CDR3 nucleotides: TGTGCCAGCAGCTTGGCAGGGGGGGATGAGCAGCTCTTC.